Given below is one T cell receptor beta chain in context. Its antigen is still unknown. The V end lost 6 bases, the J end lost 7 bases, and 16 bases lay between the germline ends. Germline-derived CDR1 and CDR2 are ENHRY and SYGVKD. This CDR3 has 14 amino acids. This sample was taken from a study of T cell responses to AZD1222 COVID-19 vaccine. Turning to the study itself: The study pooled second doses at about 4 or about 12 weeks.

Points from the study as a whole: A reported finding is that nearly half of spike-specific TCRs target unmutated variant regions.

Clones were read by immunoSEQ multiplex PCR, and TCRdb kept only the in-frame ones, dropping some. Of some 130,000 clones in the sample, around four fifths were seen once. The input for sequencing was peripheral blood, taken on day 0 of AZD1222 vaccination. The rearrangement links TRBV10-3 to TRBJ2-1, with D possibly matching TRBD2 (6 bases). The receptor comes from an adult in good health. CDR3 sequence (DNA): TGTGCCATCAGGGGCGCGGGACGGACGAATGAGCAGTTCTTC. Amino acid sequence: CAIRGAGRTNEQFF.